Shown below are 21 T cell receptor beta chains from a single sample sequenced in a study of T cells in Graves' hyperthyroidism and ophthalmopathy. The CDR3 regions of TCR beta were amplified from RNA transcripts. A set of HTBI primers served as the primers for a first-round RT-PCR of the TCR CDR3. MiXCR, applied by TCRdb to the multiplex PCR reads, yields one record per CDR3 protein. Found here are 250,000 or so distinct CDR3 sequences, around 15% of them singletons; the top ten hold roughly 30%. Sequenced input: blood. The receptors stem from a woman aged 45-65 years with Graves' hyperthyroidism that later progressed to Graves' ophthalmopathy.

This clonotype has ten or more counts. The rearrangement links TRBV2 to TRBJ2-5; 8 bases are a match to TRBD2. This CDR3 is built from 14 residues. V lost 5 bases to trimming and J lost 2 bases; unmatched junction nucleotides: 4. Germline loops: CDR1 SNHLY, CDR2 FYNNEI. CDR3 nucleotide sequence: TGTGCCAGCAGTCCTATAGCGGGGCAAGAGACCCAGTACTTC. Amino acid sequence: CASSPIAGQETQYF.

This clonotype was counted ten times or more. The genes are TRBV18 and TRBJ1-1; TRBD1 matches 7 bases. Trimming at V came to 4 bases and at J to 0 bases, leaving 11 bases not matched to a gene. CDR1 KGHSH and CDR2 LQKENI come from the germline V gene. There are 17 residues in the CDR3. The CDR3 loop reads CASSLLDRDFMNTEAFF. The CDR3 nucleotides read TGTGCCAGCTCACTCCTCGACAGGGACTTTATGAACACTGAAGCTTTCTTT.

Note on this clonotype: Since a much larger clone is just one base distant, this may be a read error. The chain employs TRBV3-1 and TRBJ1-1; perhaps TRBD1 as D (5 bases). The CDR3 covers 13 residues. The V gene lost 8 bases and the J gene lost 1 base, with 11 bases spanning the gap. Looked up from germline, CDR1 is LGHDT and CDR2 is YNNKEL (reference sequence). The CDR3 DNA reads as TGTGCCAGCGGACCTACAGGGAACACTGAAGCTTTCTTT. This translates into CASGPTGNTEAFF.

This clonotype came up many times. This rearrangement joins TRBV2 to TRBJ1-2; D is possibly TRBD1 (6 bases). V was shortened by 7 bases and J by 2 bases, with 14 bases between the two germline ends. Germline V gene data show CDR1 as SNHLY and CDR2 as FYNNEI. The CDR3 has 14 residues. CDR3 sequence reads: CASMFTGPNYGYTF. CDR3 nucleotide sequence: TGTGCCAGCATGTTCACAGGGCCAAACTATGGCTACACCTTC.

This clonotype was recorded at least ten times. V and J are TRBV28 and TRBJ1-1, with D uncertain. The CDR3 totals 13 residues. Looked up from germline, CDR1 is MDHEN and CDR2 is SYDVKM. Trimming stripped 6 bases from V and 7 bases from J, with 15 bases between. The CDR3 DNA reads as TGTGCCAGCAGCCTCCACCAGGCAAATGAAGCTTTCTTT. This translates into CASSLHQANEAFF. Complete variable domain (other parts from reference TRBV28 and TRBJ1-1): DVKVTQSSRYLVKRTGEKVFLECVQDMDHENMFWYRQDPGLGLRLIYFSYDVKMKEKGDIPEGYSVSREKKERFSLILESASTNQTSMYLCASSLHQANEAFFGQGTRLTVV.

This clonotype was found many times. The V call is TRBV7-2, the J call TRBJ1-1; D remains unclear. This CDR3 is built from 15 residues. Germline V gene sequence: CDR1 SGHTA, CDR2 FQGNSA. Trimming pared 2 bases from V and 3 bases from J, leaving 13 bases between. The CDR3 DNA is TGTGCCAGCAGCTTATTGGTTTTCGCGGACACTGAAGCTTTCTTT. It codes for CASSLLVFADTEAFF.

Many counts were recorded for this clonotype. The J gene is TRBJ2-5, the V gene TRBV13, with 10 bases that match TRBD2. There are 16 residues in the CDR3. The J segment lost 4 bases and the V segment lost 2 bases, leaving 7 bases of the junction unmatched. CDR1 PRHDT and CDR2 FYEKMQ come from the germline V gene (reference sequence). The CDR3 coding sequence is TGTGCCAGCAGCTTAATTAGCGGGAGGTGGTCAGAGACCCAGTACTTC. Protein product: CASSLISGRWSETQYF.

This clonotype was picked up many times. This chain joins TRBV6-1 and TRBJ1-2; D is possibly TRBD1 (5 bases). The CDR3 loop spans 13 amino acids. Germline V lookup: CDR1 MNHNS, CDR2 SASEGT. V lost 5 bases, J lost 4 bases, and 11 bases lay in between. The CDR3 DNA reads as TGTGCCAGCAGTTCAGGACAAGGCTATGGCTACACCTTC. The encoded protein is CASSSGQGYGYTF.

There are many counts of this clonotype. This chain uses TRBV29-1 with TRBJ2-5, with TRBD2 matching 7 bases. V was clipped by 6 bases and J by 5 bases; unmatched bases: 12. Germline CDR1 and CDR2: SQVTM and ANQGSEA. There are 14 residues in the CDR3. CDR3 in amino acids: CSVTGGSSKETQYF. The CDR3 region has the DNA TGCAGCGTCACTGGCGGGAGCAGTAAGGAGACCCAGTACTTC.

The genes are TRBV7-9 and TRBJ2-7; no reliable D call. With 5 bases removed from V and 5 bases from J, the gap between germline ends came to 19 bases. Looked up from germline, CDR1 is SEHNR and CDR2 is FQNEAQ (reference sequence). This CDR3 has 15 amino acids. The CDR3 bases are TGTGCCAGCAGCACTATGGGTTATGGTTACCACGAGCAGTACTTC. Translated, it gives CASSTMGYGYHEQYF.

This rearrangement joins TRBV5-4 to TRBJ2-7; D may be TRBD2 (5 bases). In germline, CDR1 is SGHNT, CDR2 YYREEE (reference sequence). With 3 bases removed from V and 3 bases from J, the gap between germline ends came to 16 bases. The CDR3 consists of 15 residues. CDR3 nucleotide sequence: TGTGCCAGCAGCTCATCCCCGAGTGGGAGCTACGAGCAGTACTTC. It is translated as CASSSSPSGSYEQYF.

The chain uses TRBV11-2 and TRBJ2-7; D is possibly TRBD1 or TRBD2 (5 bases each). The ends were cut back, 0 bases at V and 5 bases at J, with 20 bases in the middle. The CDR3 consists of 17 residues. Germline CDR1 and CDR2: SGHAT and FQNNGV. The DNA for the CDR3 is TGTGCCAGCAGCTTAGAATGGGCCCGGGGCCTGACCCACGAGCAGTACTTC. Amino acids: CASSLEWARGLTHEQYF.

This chain links TRBV9 with TRBJ2-1, with a weak D call TRBD2 (6 bases). Germline V gene sequence: CDR1 SGDLS, CDR2 YYNGEE. V lost 3 bases and J 2 bases, leaving 12 bases between the germline ends. CDR3 size: 15 residues. The CDR3 DNA is TGTGCCAGCAGCGCTTCAGGACTACCCTACAATGAGCAGTTCTTC. Residues: CASSASGLPYNEQFF.

V and J are TRBV7-9 and TRBJ2-1; D may be TRBD2 (5 bases). Germline values: CDR1 SEHNR, CDR2 FQNEAQ (reference sequence). This CDR3 has 14 amino acids. With 1 base removed from V and 3 bases from J, the gap between germline ends came to 7 bases. The CDR3 bases are TGTGCCAGCAGCTTAGGAGGGAACTACAATGAGCAGTTCTTC. Translated, it gives CASSLGGNYNEQFF.

The CDR3 DNA follows: TGTGCCAGCAGTGACCGGGACAGGCGAAATCCGACATTCTATGGCTACACCTTC. Its protein is CASSDRDRRNPTFYGYTF. The V call is TRBV6-4, the J call TRBJ1-2, with 8 positions matching TRBD1. From germline, CDR1 is MRHNA and CDR2 SNTAGT. J gave up 4 bases and V 2 bases, and 15 bases lay outside the gene matches. The CDR3 covers 18 residues.

The chain links TRBV12-5 to TRBJ2-1; tentative D call: TRBD2 (7 bases). The CDR3 has 18 amino acids. Germline V gene data show CDR1 as LGHNT and CDR2 as FRNRAP. V shed 5 bases and J shed 5 bases, with 25 bases lying between them. The CDR3 here is CASGGAGGEGGGHNEQFF. In nucleotides, the CDR3 is TGTGCTAGTGGTGGCGCGGGCGGGGAGGGGGGTGGGCACAATGAGCAGTTCTTC.

Here the CDR3 DNA reads TGTGCCAGCAGTGCGCTAGACAGGGGTGGAGGCACTGAAGCTTTCTTT. This sequence encodes CASSALDRGGGTEAFF. The gene calls are TRBV6-2 or TRBV6-3 and TRBJ1-1; 8 positions match TRBD1. Germline CDR1 MNHEY, CDR2 SVGEGT. This CDR3 is 16 amino acids long. V shed 5 bases, J shed 4 bases, and the junction held 12 bases outside the gene matches.

This clonotype was observed many times. The rearrangement joins TRBV9 to TRBJ1-2; a possible D gene is TRBD1 (6 bases). Per the germline V gene, CDR1 is SGDLS and CDR2 is YYNGEE. This CDR3 comprises 17 residues. Trimming cost V 3 bases and J 2 bases, with 20 bases left between them. CDR3 coding DNA: TGTGCCAGCAGCGGACCTTCTCGGGACACGAGAAACTATGGCTACACCTTC. Translating gives CASSGPSRDTRNYGYTF.

This clonotype was detected many times. The chain couples TRBV27 to TRBJ2-5, with D possibly matching TRBD2 (5 bases). Germline-derived CDR1 and CDR2 are MNHEY and SMNVEV (reference sequence). This CDR3 region has 14 residues. Trimming removed 7 bases from V and 5 bases from J, with 17 bases in between. The CDR3 loop is CASKSEGPGETQYF. The CDR3 region has the DNA TGTGCCAGCAAATCCGAGGGCCCTGGGGAGACCCAGTACTTC.

The table lists this clonotype with many counts. The genes are TRBV19 and TRBJ2-1; D is undetermined. CDR3 length: 13 amino acids. Trimming cost V 3 bases and J 3 bases, with 6 bases left between them. The germline V gene encodes CDR1 LNHDA and CDR2 SQIVND (reference sequence). For the CDR3, the DNA is TGTGCCAGTAGTATTACTATCTACAATGAGCAGTTCTTC. It is translated as CASSITIYNEQFF.

Concerning this clonotype itself: Possible read error: a much larger clone is one base away. The chain combines TRBV4-1 with TRBJ2-7; D possibly corresponds to TRBD2 (6 bases). CDR3 length equals 16 residues. Germline V gives CDR1 MGHRA, CDR2 YSYEKL. V shed 0 bases and J shed 2 bases, with 14 bases lying between them. In DNA form, the CDR3 reads TGCGCCAGCAGCCAAGAGGAGGGGTGGCACCCCTACGAGCAGTACTTC. This codes for CASSQEEGWHPYEQYF.